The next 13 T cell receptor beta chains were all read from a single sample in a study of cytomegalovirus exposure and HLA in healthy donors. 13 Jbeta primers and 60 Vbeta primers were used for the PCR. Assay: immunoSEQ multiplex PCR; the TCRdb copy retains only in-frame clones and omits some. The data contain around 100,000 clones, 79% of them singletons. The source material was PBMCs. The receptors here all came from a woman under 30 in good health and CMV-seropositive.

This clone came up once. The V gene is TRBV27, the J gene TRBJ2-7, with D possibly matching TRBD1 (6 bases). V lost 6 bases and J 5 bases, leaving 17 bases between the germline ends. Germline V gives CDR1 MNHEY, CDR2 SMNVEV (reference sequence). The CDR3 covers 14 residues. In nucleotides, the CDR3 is TGTGCCAGCAGCCCATTCGGACAGTTCAACGAGCAGTACTTC. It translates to CASSPFGQFNEQYF.

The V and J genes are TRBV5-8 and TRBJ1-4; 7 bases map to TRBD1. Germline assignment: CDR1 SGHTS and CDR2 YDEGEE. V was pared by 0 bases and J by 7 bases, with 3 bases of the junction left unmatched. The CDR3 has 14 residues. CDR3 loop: CASSLDRGGEKLFF. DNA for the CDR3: TGTGCCAGCAGCTTGGACAGGGGCGGTGAAAAACTGTTTTTT.

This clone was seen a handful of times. The CDR3 region has the DNA TGTGCCAGCAGCTCCACGACAGGGCGCATTTTATATGGCTACACCTTC. Amino acids: CASSSTTGRILYGYTF. This rearrangement joins TRBV7-2 to TRBJ1-2; 7 bases match TRBD1. The CDR3 consists of 16 residues. Trimming cost V 4 bases and J 5 bases; bases outside gene matches: 13. The V gene's germline CDR1 is SGHTA and CDR2 FQGNSA.

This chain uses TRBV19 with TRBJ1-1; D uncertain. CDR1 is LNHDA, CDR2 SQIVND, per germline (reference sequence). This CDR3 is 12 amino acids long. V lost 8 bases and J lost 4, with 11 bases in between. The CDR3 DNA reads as TGTGCCAGTGGATCTGGGAGCACTGAAGCTTTCTTT. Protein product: CASGSGSTEAFF. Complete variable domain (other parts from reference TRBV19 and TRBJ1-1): DGGITQSPKYLFRKEGQNVTLSCEQNLNHDAMYWYRQDPGQGLRLIYYSQIVNDFQKGDIAEGYSVSREKKESFPLTVTSAQKNPTAFYLCASGSGSTEAFFGQGTRLTVV.

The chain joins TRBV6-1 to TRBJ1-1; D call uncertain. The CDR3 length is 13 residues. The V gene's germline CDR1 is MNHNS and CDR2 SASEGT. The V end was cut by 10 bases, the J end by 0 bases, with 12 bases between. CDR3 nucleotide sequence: TGTGCCACCCAACAGAACCTGAACACTGAAGCTTTCTTT. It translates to CATQQNLNTEAFF.

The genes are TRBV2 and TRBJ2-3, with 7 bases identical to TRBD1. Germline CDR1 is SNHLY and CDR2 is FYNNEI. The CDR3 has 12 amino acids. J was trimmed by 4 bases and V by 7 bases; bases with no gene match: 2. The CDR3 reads CASKGAADTQYF. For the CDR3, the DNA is TGTGCCAGCAAGGGGGCCGCAGATACGCAGTATTTT.

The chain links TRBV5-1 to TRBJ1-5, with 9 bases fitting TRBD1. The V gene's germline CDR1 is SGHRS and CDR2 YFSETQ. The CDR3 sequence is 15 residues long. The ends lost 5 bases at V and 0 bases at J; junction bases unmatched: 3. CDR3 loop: CASRQGAHSNQPQHF. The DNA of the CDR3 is TGCGCCAGCAGACAGGGGGCGCATAGCAATCAGCCCCAGCATTTT.

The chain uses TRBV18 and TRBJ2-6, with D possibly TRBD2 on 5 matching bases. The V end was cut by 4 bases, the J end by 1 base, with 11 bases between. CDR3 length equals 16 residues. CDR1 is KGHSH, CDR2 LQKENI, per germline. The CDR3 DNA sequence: TGTGCCAGCTCACGCCCGGGGAAATCTGGGGCCAACGTCCTGACTTTC. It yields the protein CASSRPGKSGANVLTF. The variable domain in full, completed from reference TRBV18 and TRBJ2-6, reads NAGVMQNPRHLVRRRGQEARLRCSPMKGHSHVYWYRQLPEEGLKFMVYLQKENIIDESGMPKERFSAEFPKEGPSILRIQQVVRGDSAAYFCASSRPGKSGANVLTFGAGSRLTVL.

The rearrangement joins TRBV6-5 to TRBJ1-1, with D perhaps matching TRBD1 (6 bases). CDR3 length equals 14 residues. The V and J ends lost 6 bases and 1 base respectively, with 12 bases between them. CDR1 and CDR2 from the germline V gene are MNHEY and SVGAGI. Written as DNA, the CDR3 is TGTGCCAGCAGGCCACCACAGGGGAACACTGAAGCTTTCTTT. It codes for CASRPPQGNTEAFF.

The CDR3 DNA follows: TGTGCCAGCACGATTGGGACTGAGCAGTATTTT. Protein sequence: CASTIGTEQYF. This rearrangement joins TRBV2 to TRBJ2-3, with D perhaps matching TRBD2 (6 bases). Germline loops: CDR1 SNHLY, CDR2 FYNNEI. This CDR3 has 11 amino acids. Deletions cut 7 bases from V and 11 bases from J, with 13 bases between. The full variable domain, its missing parts supplied by reference TRBV2 and TRBJ2-3, is EPEVTQTPSHQVTQMGQEVILRCVPISNHLYFYWYRQILGQKVEFLVSFYNNEISEKSEIFDDQFSVERPDGSNFTLKIRSTKLEDSAMYFCASTIGTEQYFGPGTRLTVL.

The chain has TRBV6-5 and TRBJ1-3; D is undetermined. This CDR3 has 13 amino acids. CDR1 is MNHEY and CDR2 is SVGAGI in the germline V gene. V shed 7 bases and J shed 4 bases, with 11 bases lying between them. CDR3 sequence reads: CASIPPLGNTIYF. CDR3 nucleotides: TGTGCCAGCATTCCCCCCCTGGGAAACACCATATATTTT.

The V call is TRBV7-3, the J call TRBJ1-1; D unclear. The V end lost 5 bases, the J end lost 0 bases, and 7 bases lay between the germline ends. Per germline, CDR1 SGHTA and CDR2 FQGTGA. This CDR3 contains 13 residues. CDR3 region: CASSPQLNTEAFF. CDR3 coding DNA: TGTGCCAGCAGCCCACAGTTGAACACTGAAGCTTTCTTT.

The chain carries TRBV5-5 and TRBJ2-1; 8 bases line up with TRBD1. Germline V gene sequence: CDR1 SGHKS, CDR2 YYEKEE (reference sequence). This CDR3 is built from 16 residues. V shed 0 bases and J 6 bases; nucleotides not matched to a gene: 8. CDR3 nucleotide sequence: TGTGCCAGCAGCTTGGACGCAGGGGGCTGGGGCAATGAGCAGTTCTTC. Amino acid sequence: CASSLDAGGWGNEQFF.